This TCR beta chain was sequenced for a study of T cell changes during pregnancy in multiple sclerosis. V was pared by 4 bases and J by 2 bases, with 6 bases between. Germline assignment: CDR1 SNHLY and CDR2 FYNNEI. The CDR3 totals 13 residues. Method: immunoSEQ multiplex PCR; TCRdb's copy keeps in-frame clones and lacks some. The table records about 40,000 clones, approximately 92% of them present only once. The source material was CD4+ T cells from peripheral blood mononuclear cells, sampled in the second trimester of pregnancy. The chain combines TRBV2 with TRBJ2-4; D perhaps matches TRBD2 (5 bases). The receptor's source is a female donor in good health, enrolled as a control in a pregnancy study. CDR3 in DNA: TGTGCCAGCAGTGGGGAGACCAAAAACATTCAGTACTTC. Translated: CASSGETKNIQYF.